The present TCR beta chain was sequenced within a study of blood T cell repertoires in COVID-19. Study-level information: Whether acute or convalescent, the COVID-19 samples came from the United States, Italy and Spain. T cells, B-cell-depleted T cells, or PBMCs provided the cDNA or gDNA that served as material.

The CDR3 consists of 15 residues. Germline assignment: CDR1 SNHLY and CDR2 FYNNEI. Trimming shortened V by 1 base and J by 9 bases, and 16 bases separated the two germline ends. As handled by the study authors: Amplification from reference gene primers served as the basis for estimated nucleated cell counts. Assay used: immunoSEQ multiplex PCR; TCRdb lists only in-frame clones, some missing. The V and J calls and clone size were taken over from that table, and D and trimming were inferred from the DNA. The data contain tens of thousands of clones, approximately 86% of them singletons. The clonotype was recovered from a man aged 45 to 65 with acute or convalescent COVID-19. This chain uses TRBV2 with TRBJ1-5; D remains ambiguous. Sequencing was done on a sample of peripheral blood. This CDR3 is CASSEEGREARPQHF. The CDR3 bases are TGTGCCAGCAGTGAAGAGGGAAGGGAGGCCAGGCCCCAGCATTTT.